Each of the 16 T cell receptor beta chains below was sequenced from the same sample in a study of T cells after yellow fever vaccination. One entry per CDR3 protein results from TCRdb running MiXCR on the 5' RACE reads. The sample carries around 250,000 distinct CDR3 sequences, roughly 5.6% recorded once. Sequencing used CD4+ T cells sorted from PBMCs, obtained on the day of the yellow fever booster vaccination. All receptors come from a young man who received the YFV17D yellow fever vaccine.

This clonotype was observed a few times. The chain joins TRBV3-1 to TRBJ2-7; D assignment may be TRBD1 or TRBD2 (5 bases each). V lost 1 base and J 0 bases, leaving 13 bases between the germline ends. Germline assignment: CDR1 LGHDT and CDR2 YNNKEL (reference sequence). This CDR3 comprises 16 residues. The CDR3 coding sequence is TGTGCCAGCAGCCAAGTGGGGACGGGAAGCTCCTACGAGCAGTACTTC. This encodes CASSQVGTGSSYEQYF.

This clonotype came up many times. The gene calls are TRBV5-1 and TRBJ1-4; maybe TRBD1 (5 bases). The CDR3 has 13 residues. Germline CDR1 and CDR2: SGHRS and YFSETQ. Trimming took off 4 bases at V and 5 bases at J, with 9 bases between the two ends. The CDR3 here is CASSDGANEKLFF. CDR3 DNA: TGCGCCAGCAGCGACGGGGCGAATGAAAAACTGTTTTTT.

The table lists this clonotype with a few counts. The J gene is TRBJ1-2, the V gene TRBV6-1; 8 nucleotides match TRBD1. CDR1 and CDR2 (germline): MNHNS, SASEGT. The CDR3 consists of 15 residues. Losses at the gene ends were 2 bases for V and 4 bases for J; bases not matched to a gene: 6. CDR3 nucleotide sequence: TGTGCCAGCAGTGAAAGGACAGGGCAGGGCTATGGCTACACCTTC. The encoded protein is CASSERTGQGYGYTF.

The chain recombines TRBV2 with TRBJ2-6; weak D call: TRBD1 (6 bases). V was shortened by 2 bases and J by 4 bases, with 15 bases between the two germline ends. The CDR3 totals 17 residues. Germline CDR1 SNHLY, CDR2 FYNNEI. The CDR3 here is CASSELGGTAGANVLTF. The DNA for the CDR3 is TGTGCCAGCAGTGAATTAGGGGGAACGGCCGGGGCCAACGTCCTGACTTTC.

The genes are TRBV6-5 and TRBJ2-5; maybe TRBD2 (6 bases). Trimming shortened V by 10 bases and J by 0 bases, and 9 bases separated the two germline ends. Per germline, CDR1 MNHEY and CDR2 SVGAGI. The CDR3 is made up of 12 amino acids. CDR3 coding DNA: TGTGCCACAATAGCGGACCAAGAGACCCAGTACTTC. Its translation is CATIADQETQYF.

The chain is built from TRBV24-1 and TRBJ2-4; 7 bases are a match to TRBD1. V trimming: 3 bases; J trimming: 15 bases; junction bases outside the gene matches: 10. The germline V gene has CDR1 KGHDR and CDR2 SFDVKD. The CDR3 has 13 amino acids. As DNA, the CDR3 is TGTGCCACCAGTGATCCCTCGGACAGGCTGCTGTACTTC. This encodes CATSDPSDRLLYF.

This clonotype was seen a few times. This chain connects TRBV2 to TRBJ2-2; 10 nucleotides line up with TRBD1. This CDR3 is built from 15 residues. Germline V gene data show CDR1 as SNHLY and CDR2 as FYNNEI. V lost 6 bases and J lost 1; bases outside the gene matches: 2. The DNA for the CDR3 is TGTGCCAGCAGGGGACAGGGGATGAACACCGGGGAGCTGTTTTTT. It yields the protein CASRGQGMNTGELFF.

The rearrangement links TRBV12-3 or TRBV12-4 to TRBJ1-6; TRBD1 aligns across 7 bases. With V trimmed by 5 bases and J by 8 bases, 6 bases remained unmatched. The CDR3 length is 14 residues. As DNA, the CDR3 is TGTGCCAGCAGTCAGGGGACAGAATATTCACCCCTCCACTTT. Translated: CASSQGTEYSPLHF.

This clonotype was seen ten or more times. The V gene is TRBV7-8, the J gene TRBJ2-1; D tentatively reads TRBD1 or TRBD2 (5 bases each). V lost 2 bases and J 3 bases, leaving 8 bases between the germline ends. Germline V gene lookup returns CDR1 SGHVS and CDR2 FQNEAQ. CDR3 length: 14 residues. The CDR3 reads CASSLRGVYNEQFF. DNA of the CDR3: TGTGCCAGCAGCTTACGAGGGGTCTACAATGAGCAGTTCTTC.

The CDR3 is CASSVGPQDVDYTF. The CDR3 region has the DNA TGTGCCAGCAGTGTTGGGCCCCAGGATGTAGACTACACCTTC. The chain combines TRBV6-1 with TRBJ1-2; D gene uncertain. The CDR3 runs to 14 residues. Germline V gives CDR1 MNHNS, CDR2 SASEGT. V lost 4 bases, J lost 10 bases, and 19 bases lay in between.

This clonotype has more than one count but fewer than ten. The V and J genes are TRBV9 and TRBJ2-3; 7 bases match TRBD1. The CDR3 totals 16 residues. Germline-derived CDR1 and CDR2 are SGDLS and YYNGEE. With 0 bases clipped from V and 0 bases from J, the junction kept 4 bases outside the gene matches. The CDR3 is CASSVVGTASTDTQYF. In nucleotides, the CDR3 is TGTGCCAGCAGCGTAGTCGGGACAGCTAGCACAGATACGCAGTATTTT. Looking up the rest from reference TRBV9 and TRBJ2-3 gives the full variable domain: DSGVTQTPKHLITATGQRVTLRCSPRSGDLSVYWYQQSLDQGLQFLIQYYNGEERAKGNILERFSAQQFPDLHSELNLSSLELGDSALYFCASSVVGTASTDTQYFGPGTRLTVL.

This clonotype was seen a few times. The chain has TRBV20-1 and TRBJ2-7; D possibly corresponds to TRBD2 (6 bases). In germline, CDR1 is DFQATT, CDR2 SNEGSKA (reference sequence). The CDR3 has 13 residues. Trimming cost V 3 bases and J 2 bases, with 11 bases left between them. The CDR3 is CSASASEAYEQYV. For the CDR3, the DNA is TGCAGTGCTAGCGCTAGCGAGGCCTACGAGCAGTACGTC.

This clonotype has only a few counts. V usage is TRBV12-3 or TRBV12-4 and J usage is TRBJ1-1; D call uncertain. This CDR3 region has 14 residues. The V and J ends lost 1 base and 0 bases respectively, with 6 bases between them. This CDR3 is CASSLGALNTEAFF. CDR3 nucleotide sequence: TGTGCCAGCAGTTTAGGAGCCTTGAACACTGAAGCTTTCTTT.

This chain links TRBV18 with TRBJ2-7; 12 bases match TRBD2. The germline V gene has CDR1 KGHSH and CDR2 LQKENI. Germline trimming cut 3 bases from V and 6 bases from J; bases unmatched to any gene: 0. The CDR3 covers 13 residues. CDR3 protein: CASSPTSGGEQYF. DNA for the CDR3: TGTGCCAGCTCACCGACTAGCGGGGGCGAGCAGTACTTC.

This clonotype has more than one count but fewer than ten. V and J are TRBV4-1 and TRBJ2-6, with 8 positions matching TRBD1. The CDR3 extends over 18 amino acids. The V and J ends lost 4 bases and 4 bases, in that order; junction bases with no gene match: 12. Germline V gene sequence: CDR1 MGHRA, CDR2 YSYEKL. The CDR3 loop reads CASSLETGAASGANVLTF. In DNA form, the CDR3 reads TGCGCCAGCAGCCTAGAGACAGGGGCCGCTTCAGGGGCCAACGTCCTGACTTTC.

The CDR3 spells CAWEGSSSGNTIYF. The CDR3 DNA sequence: TGTGCCTGGGAGGGATCCTCCTCTGGAAACACCATATATTTT. The chain carries TRBV30 and TRBJ1-3; unclear D gene. CDR3 length equals 14 residues. Looked up from germline, CDR1 is GTSNPN and CDR2 is SVGIG (reference sequence). The V end was cut by 5 bases, the J end by 0 bases, with 11 bases between.